One sample yielded the 26 T cell receptor beta chains listed below, sequenced in a study of T cells in Graves' hyperthyroidism and ophthalmopathy. RNA transcripts were the template for amplifying TCR beta CDR3 regions. The HTBI primer set served for first-round RT-PCR of the TCR CDR3. One entry per CDR3 protein results from TCRdb running MiXCR on the multiplex PCR reads. In the table there are 350,000 to 400,000 distinct CDR3 sequences, about 15% of which are singletons. What was sequenced was blood. Source of these receptors: a woman aged 25 to 39 with Graves' hyperthyroidism.

In this sample, this clonotype turned up a few times. The chain joins TRBV5-1 to TRBJ2-5; no clear D. Germline V gene lookup returns CDR1 SGHRS and CDR2 YFSETQ. The V end was cut by 2 bases, the J end by 7 bases, with 15 bases between. The CDR3 length is 14 residues. CDR3 nucleotides: TGCGCCAGCAGCTTACAGCCCGGAGAGCGGACCCAGTACTTC. Translation gives CASSLQPGERTQYF.

The rearrangement links TRBV11-2 to TRBJ2-1, with 7 bases identical to TRBD2. The CDR3 covers 15 residues. The V gene end was trimmed by 2 bases and the J gene end by 4 bases; junction bases not matched to a gene: 5. Germline-derived CDR1 and CDR2 are SGHAT and FQNNGV. CDR3 coding DNA: TGTGCCAGCAGCTTACGGGGGGTGGGATACAATGAGCAGTTCTTC. Translating gives CASSLRGVGYNEQFF.

The table lists this clonotype with many counts. The gene calls are TRBV9 and TRBJ2-7; TRBD1 matches 7 bases. The germline V gene encodes CDR1 SGDLS and CDR2 YYNGEE. V lost 1 base, J lost 6 bases, and 10 bases stayed unmatched. The CDR3 extends over 15 amino acids. This chain's CDR3 is CASSVSRQGDAEQYF. The CDR3 nucleotides read TGTGCCAGCAGCGTATCGAGACAGGGAGATGCCGAGCAGTACTTC.

This clonotype appeared many times. The rearrangement links TRBV27 to TRBJ2-3; D may be TRBD2 (6 bases). V shed 3 bases and J shed 0 bases, with 10 bases lying between them. Germline V lookup: CDR1 MNHEY, CDR2 SMNVEV (reference sequence). The CDR3 runs 15 residues. CDR3 loop: CASSFWGTSTDTQYF. Written as DNA, the CDR3 is TGTGCCAGCAGTTTTTGGGGGACTAGCACAGATACGCAGTATTTT.

This clonotype showed up many times. CDR3 nucleotide sequence: TGTGCCAGCAGTTTACAGGGGGCAAGCTCCTACAATGAGCAGTTCTTC. Its translation is CASSLQGASSYNEQFF. The J gene is TRBJ2-1, the V gene TRBV28, with 8 bases aligning to TRBD1. The CDR3 loop spans 16 amino acids. The germline V gene has CDR1 MDHEN and CDR2 SYDVKM. Unmatched junction bases numbered 3, after V lost 2 bases and J lost 0 bases.

This clonotype occurred many times. The rearrangement links TRBV20-1 to TRBJ2-1, with TRBD2 identical over 10 bases. Trimming took 0 bases from V and 6 from J; bases not matched to a gene: 5. CDR1 is DFQATT, CDR2 SNEGSKA, per germline (reference sequence). The CDR3 spans 15 residues. The CDR3 DNA follows: TGCAGTGCTAGAGAACCGGGACTAGCGTTCAATGAGCAGTTCTTC. This sequence encodes CSAREPGLAFNEQFF.

This chain links TRBV7-2 with TRBJ2-7; D is unclear. The CDR3 is 15 residues long. Germline-derived CDR1 and CDR2 are SGHTA and FQGNSA. V was cut by 3 bases and J by 1 base, with 13 bases left in between. CDR3 region: CASSFSQNPSYEQYF. For the CDR3, the DNA is TGTGCCAGCAGCTTCTCCCAGAACCCTTCCTACGAGCAGTACTTC. Based on the CDR3 plus reference TRBV7-2 and TRBJ2-7, the full variable domain is GAGVSQSPSNKVTEKGKDVELRCDPISGHTALYWYRQSLGQGLEFLIYFQGNSAPDKSGLPSDRFSAERTGGSVSTLTIQRTQQEDSAVYLCASSFSQNPSYEQYFGPGTRLTVT.

This clonotype has only one observation. The rearrangement links TRBV10-3 to TRBJ2-5; D is possibly TRBD2 (6 bases). Trimming cost V 2 bases and J 5 bases, with 12 bases left between them. The CDR3 extends over 14 amino acids. Germline V gene sequence: CDR1 ENHRY, CDR2 SYGVKD. CDR3 loop: CAISENGGRETQYF. The CDR3 DNA is TGTGCCATCAGTGAGAACGGGGGTCGCGAGACCCAGTACTTC.

Comment on this clonotype: A much larger clonotype is one base distant, so this may be a read error. This chain uses TRBV9 with TRBJ2-7; D remains ambiguous. There are 14 residues in the CDR3. V shed 7 bases and J shed 3 bases, with 17 bases lying between them. Germline CDR1 is SGDLS and CDR2 is YYNGEE. The CDR3 nucleotides are TGTGCCAGCGAGTGGGATTCGGAAAACTACGAGCAGTACTTC. This translates into CASEWDSENYEQYF.

This clonotype was recorded many times. The V and J genes are TRBV6-2 or TRBV6-3 and TRBJ2-3; D remains ambiguous. Germline assignment: CDR1 MNHEY and CDR2 SVGEGT. Trimming took off 3 bases at V and 2 bases at J, with 9 bases between the two ends. The CDR3 consists of 14 residues. In DNA, the CDR3 is TGTGCCAGCAGTTATACGGGCGTCACAGATACGCAGTATTTT. This translates into CASSYTGVTDTQYF.

This clonotype has a count of ten or more. The V gene is TRBV10-2, the J gene TRBJ1-4, with D unresolved. Trimming took off 0 bases at V and 0 bases at J, with 8 bases between the two ends. The CDR3 totals 16 residues. The germline gives CDR1 WSHSY, CDR2 SAAADI. CDR3 sequence reads: CASSESRAATNEKLFF. The CDR3 bases are TGCGCCAGCAGTGAGTCTAGGGCTGCAACTAATGAAAAACTGTTTTTT.

This clonotype was counted ten times or more. In DNA, the CDR3 is TGCAGTGCTAGACCCCACGGACAGCCAACGGAGGGTACGCAGTATTTT. Its protein product is CSARPHGQPTEGTQYF. V and J are TRBV20-1 and TRBJ2-3; either TRBD1 or TRBD2 may supply D (6 bases each). The CDR3 is 16 amino acids. Germline CDR1 DFQATT, CDR2 SNEGSKA (reference sequence). Trimming stripped 2 bases from V and 8 bases from J, with 23 bases between.

The chain recombines TRBV7-9 with TRBJ2-5, with 7 bases that match TRBD2. The CDR3 consists of 17 residues. Germline values: CDR1 SEHNR, CDR2 FQNEAQ (reference sequence). V shed 1 base and J 3 bases; nucleotides not matched to a gene: 11. This CDR3 is CASSLGRSSGLKETQYF. The CDR3 bases are TGTGCCAGCAGCTTAGGTCGGAGTAGCGGGTTGAAAGAGACCCAGTACTTC.

J is TRBJ2-1 and V is TRBV4-1; no reliable D call. V was trimmed by 0 bases and J by 8 bases, leaving 8 bases between them. Germline CDR1 reads MGHRA; CDR2 reads YSYEKL. CDR3 length: 13 residues. CDR3 sequence: CASSQDPFDEQFF. In DNA form, the CDR3 reads TGCGCCAGCAGCCAAGATCCGTTCGATGAGCAGTTCTTC.

This clonotype was counted a single time. A much bigger clone sits one base away, suggesting this may be a read error. V gene TRBV20-1 combines with J gene TRBJ2-2, with 11 bases matching TRBD2. Trimming removed 7 bases from V and 7 bases from J; junction bases left unmatched: 17. CDR3 length equals 17 residues. Germline CDR1 reads DFQATT; CDR2 reads SNEGSKA (reference sequence). The CDR3 coding sequence is TGCAGTGATCCGAACCCGACTAGCGGGAACCCCAACGGGGAGCTGTTTTTT. Residues: CSDPNPTSGNPNGELFF.

This clonotype showed up just a few times. The chain links TRBV18 to TRBJ1-5; weak D call: TRBD1 (5 bases). Trimming removed 4 bases from V and 7 bases from J, with 20 bases in between. Germline V gene sequence: CDR1 KGHSH, CDR2 LQKENI. The CDR3 sequence is 16 residues long. CDR3 protein: CASSHYDSGAAQPQHF. The CDR3 coding sequence is TGTGCCAGCTCACATTACGACAGTGGGGCTGCCCAGCCCCAGCATTTT.

This clonotype occurred a few times. This chain joins TRBV5-1 and TRBJ2-7; D not resolved. The germline V gene has CDR1 SGHRS and CDR2 YFSETQ. The CDR3 extends over 12 amino acids. V lost 4 bases, J lost 2 bases, and 7 bases lay in between. This chain's CDR3 is CASSNRAYEQYF. CDR3 nucleotides: TGCGCCAGCAGCAACCGAGCCTACGAGCAGTACTTC.

This clonotype has more than one count but fewer than ten. The rearrangement links TRBV10-1 to TRBJ1-1; 7 bases fit TRBD1. V gave up 4 bases and J gave up 5 bases; unmatched junction bases: 7. Looked up from germline, CDR1 is WNHNN and CDR2 is SYGVQD (reference sequence). The CDR3 has 14 amino acids. The CDR3, as DNA: TGCGCCAGCAGTGCGGAGGGGGCGCTGACTGAAGCTTTCTTT. Its protein is CASSAEGALTEAFF.

This clonotype has ten or more counts. The CDR3 is CASSFGDEQYF. In nucleotides, the CDR3 is TGTGCCAGCAGTTTTGGGGACGAGCAGTACTTC. This sequence joins TRBV27 and TRBJ2-7, with D uncertain. The V gene lost 3 bases and the J gene lost 5 bases, with 5 bases spanning the gap. The CDR3 spans 11 residues. Germline assignment: CDR1 MNHEY and CDR2 SMNVEV (reference sequence).

This clonotype was seen a few times. This rearrangement joins TRBV5-8 to TRBJ2-3; a possible D gene is TRBD2 (6 bases). Germline CDR1 and CDR2: SGHTS and YDEGEE. With 4 bases removed from V and 3 bases from J, the gap between germline ends came to 12 bases. The CDR3 is 14 residues long. CDR3: CASSHYGGTDTQYF. For the CDR3, the DNA is TGTGCCAGCAGCCATTACGGGGGTACAGATACGCAGTATTTT.

This clonotype was seen only a few times. This CDR3 is CATSDAGLETQYF. The CDR3 region has the DNA TGTGCCACCAGTGATGCAGGGCTAGAGACCCAGTACTTC. The V gene is TRBV24-1, the J gene TRBJ2-5; D might be TRBD1 (5 bases). The CDR3 is made up of 13 amino acids. V was trimmed by 3 bases and J by 4 bases, leaving 8 bases between them. In germline, CDR1 is KGHDR, CDR2 SFDVKD.

This clonotype was picked up many times. This chain uses TRBV28 with TRBJ1-1; 8 bases match TRBD1. This CDR3 region has 14 residues. J gave up 3 bases and V 5 bases, and 5 bases lay outside the gene matches. Germline V gives CDR1 MDHEN, CDR2 SYDVKM. The CDR3 sequence is CASSPSTGDTEAFF. The DNA for the CDR3 is TGTGCCAGCAGTCCCTCGACAGGGGACACTGAAGCTTTCTTT.

At least ten counts were recorded for this clonotype. The V and J genes are TRBV6-1 and TRBJ2-1, with TRBD1 identical over 10 bases. Per germline, CDR1 MNHNS and CDR2 SASEGT. Trimming took 6 bases from V and 6 from J; bases not matched to a gene: 8. This CDR3 region has 15 residues. CDR3 loop: CASRAGTGDANEQFF. CDR3 bases: TGTGCCAGCAGGGCCGGGACAGGGGATGCCAATGAGCAGTTCTTC.

This clonotype was detected a few times. The gene calls are TRBV9 and TRBJ2-2; D unclear. The germline V gene encodes CDR1 SGDLS and CDR2 YYNGEE. The CDR3 has 15 residues. Between the trimmed V and J ends, which lost 0 bases and 4 bases, there was a span of 10 bases. The CDR3 DNA reads TGTGCCAGCAGCGTAGTCACGGGTCTCACCGGGGAGCTGTTTTTT. This gives the protein CASSVVTGLTGELFF.

This clonotype was recorded many times. The chain couples TRBV20-1 to TRBJ2-3, with TRBD2 matching over 7 bases. Unmatched junction bases numbered 10, after V lost 7 bases and J lost 3 bases. In germline, CDR1 is DFQATT, CDR2 SNEGSKA (reference sequence). This CDR3 contains 14 residues. CDR3 sequence (DNA): TGCAGTGTCTTAGGTGGGAGGGCTACAGATACGCAGTATTTT. Translating it yields CSVLGGRATDTQYF.

Ten or more counts support this clonotype. The chain links TRBV2 to TRBJ2-7, with TRBD2 matching 11 bases. The CDR3 contains 15 residues. Germline V CDR1 and CDR2: SNHLY, FYNNEI. V dropped 6 bases and J dropped 2; count of bases not matched to a gene: 6. Here the CDR3 reads CASSPTSGRPYEQYF. The CDR3 DNA reads as TGTGCCAGCAGCCCCACTAGCGGGAGACCCTACGAGCAGTACTTC.